What follows is one TCR beta chain and its context. Its antigen is not known. The sample is drawn from a study of identical twins. TCRdb ran MiXCR on the 5' RACE reads and lists one entry per CDR3 protein. The table shows roughly 1.6 million distinct CDR3 sequences, with roughly 35% occurring only once. Whole-study findings and limits: Beta clonotypes that were abundant in cord blood contained fewer insertions, a pattern absent from memory repertoires. The study found weaker excess twin sharing in beta out-of-frame sequences. Twins shared out-of-frame alpha sequences with excess low generation probability.

V lost 2 bases and J lost 4, with 15 bases in between. Germline V gives CDR1 SGHDT, CDR2 YYEEEE. CDR3 length: 15 amino acids. The chain joins TRBV5-6 to TRBJ1-1; tentative D call: TRBD1 (6 bases). Material for sequencing was cord blood. This receptor was obtained from a newborn girl in good health. CDR3 in DNA: TGTGCCAGCAGCTTTTCCGGGGGCTCTGTCACTGAAGCTTTCTTT. Protein: CASSFSGGSVTEAFF. Complete variable domain (other parts from reference TRBV5-6 and TRBJ1-1): DAGVTQSPTHLIKTRGQQVTLRCSPKSGHDTVSWYQQALGQGPQFIFQYYEEEERQRGNFPDRFSGHQFPNYSSELNVNALLLGDSALYLCASSFSGGSVTEAFFGQGTRLTVV.